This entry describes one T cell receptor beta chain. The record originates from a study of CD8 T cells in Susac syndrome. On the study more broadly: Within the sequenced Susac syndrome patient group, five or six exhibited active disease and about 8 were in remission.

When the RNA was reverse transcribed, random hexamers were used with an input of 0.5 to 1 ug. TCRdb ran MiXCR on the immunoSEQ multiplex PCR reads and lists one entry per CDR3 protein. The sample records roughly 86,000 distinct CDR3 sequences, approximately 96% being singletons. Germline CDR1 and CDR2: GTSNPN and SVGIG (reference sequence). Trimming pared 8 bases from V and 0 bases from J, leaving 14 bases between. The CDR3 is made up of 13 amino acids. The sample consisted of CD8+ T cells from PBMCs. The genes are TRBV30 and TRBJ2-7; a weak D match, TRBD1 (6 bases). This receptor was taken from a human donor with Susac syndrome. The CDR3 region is CAGMTGSSYEQYF. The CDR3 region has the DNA TGTGCCGGGATGACAGGAAGCTCCTACGAGCAGTACTTC.